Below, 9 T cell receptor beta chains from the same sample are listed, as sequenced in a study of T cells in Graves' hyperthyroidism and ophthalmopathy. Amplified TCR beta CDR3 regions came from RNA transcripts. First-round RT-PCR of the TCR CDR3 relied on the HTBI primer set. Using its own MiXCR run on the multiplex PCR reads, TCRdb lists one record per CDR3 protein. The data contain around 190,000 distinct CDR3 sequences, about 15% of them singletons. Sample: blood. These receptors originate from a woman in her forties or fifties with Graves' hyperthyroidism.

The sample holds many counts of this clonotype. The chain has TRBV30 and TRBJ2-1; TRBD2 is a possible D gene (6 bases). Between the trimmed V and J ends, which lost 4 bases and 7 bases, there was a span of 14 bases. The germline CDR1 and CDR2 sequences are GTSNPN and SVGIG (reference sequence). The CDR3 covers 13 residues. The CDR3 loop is CAWTPGSGNEQFF. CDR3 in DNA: TGTGCCTGGACCCCCGGGAGTGGTAATGAGCAGTTCTTC.

CDR3 in DNA: TGTGCCATCAGCGACACAGGGCTTGTTGAAAAACTGTTTTTT. Translating it yields CAISDTGLVEKLFF. The chain carries TRBV10-3 and TRBJ1-4, with D tentatively TRBD1 (6 bases). This CDR3 is built from 14 residues. The germline gives CDR1 ENHRY, CDR2 SYGVKD. The V end was cut by 6 bases, the J end by 7 bases, with 15 bases between.

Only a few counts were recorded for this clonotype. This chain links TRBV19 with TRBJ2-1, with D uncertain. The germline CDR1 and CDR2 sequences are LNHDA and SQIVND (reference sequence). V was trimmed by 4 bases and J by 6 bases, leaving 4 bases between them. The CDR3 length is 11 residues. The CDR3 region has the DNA TGTGCCAGTAGTACGGCCAATGAGCAGTTCTTC. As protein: CASSTANEQFF.

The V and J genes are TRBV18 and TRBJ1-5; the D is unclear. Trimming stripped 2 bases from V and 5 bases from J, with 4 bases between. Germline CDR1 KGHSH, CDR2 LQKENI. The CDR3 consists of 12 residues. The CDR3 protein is CASSPGDQPQHF. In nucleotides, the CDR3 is TGTGCCAGCTCACCAGGGGATCAGCCCCAGCATTTT. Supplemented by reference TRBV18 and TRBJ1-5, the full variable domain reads NAGVMQNPRHLVRRRGQEARLRCSPMKGHSHVYWYRQLPEEGLKFMVYLQKENIIDESGMPKERFSAEFPKEGPSILRIQQVVRGDSAAYFCASSPGDQPQHFGDGTRLSIL.

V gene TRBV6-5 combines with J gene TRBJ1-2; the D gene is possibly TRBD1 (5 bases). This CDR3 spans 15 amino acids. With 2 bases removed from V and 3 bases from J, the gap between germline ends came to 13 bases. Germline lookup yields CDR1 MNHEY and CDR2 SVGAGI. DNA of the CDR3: TGTGCCAGCAGTTACCTAGCCGGGGGATACTATGGCTACACCTTC. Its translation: CASSYLAGGYYGYTF.

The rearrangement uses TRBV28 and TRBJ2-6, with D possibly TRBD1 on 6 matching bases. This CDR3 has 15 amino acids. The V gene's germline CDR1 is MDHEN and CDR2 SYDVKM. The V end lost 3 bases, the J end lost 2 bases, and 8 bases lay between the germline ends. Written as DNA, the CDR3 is TGTGCCAGCAGTTTCCGGACAGCTGGGGCCAACGTCCTGACTTTC. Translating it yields CASSFRTAGANVLTF.

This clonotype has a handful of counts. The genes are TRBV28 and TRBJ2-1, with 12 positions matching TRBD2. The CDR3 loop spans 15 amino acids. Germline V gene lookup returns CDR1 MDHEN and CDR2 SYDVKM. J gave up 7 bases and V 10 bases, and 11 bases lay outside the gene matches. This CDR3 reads CATLRPGLAGNEQFF. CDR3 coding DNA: TGTGCCACCCTTAGACCTGGACTAGCGGGAAATGAGCAGTTCTTC. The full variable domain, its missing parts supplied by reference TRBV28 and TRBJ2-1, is DVKVTQSSRYLVKRTGEKVFLECVQDMDHENMFWYRQDPGLGLRLIYFSYDVKMKEKGDIPEGYSVSREKKERFSLILESASTNQTSMYLCATLRPGLAGNEQFFGPGTRLTVL.

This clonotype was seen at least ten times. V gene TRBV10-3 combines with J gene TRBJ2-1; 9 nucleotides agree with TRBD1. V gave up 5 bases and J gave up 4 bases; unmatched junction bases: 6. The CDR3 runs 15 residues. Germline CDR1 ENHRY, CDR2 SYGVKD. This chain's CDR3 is CAISQDRGIYNEQFF. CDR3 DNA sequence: TGTGCCATCAGTCAGGACAGGGGTATATACAATGAGCAGTTCTTC.

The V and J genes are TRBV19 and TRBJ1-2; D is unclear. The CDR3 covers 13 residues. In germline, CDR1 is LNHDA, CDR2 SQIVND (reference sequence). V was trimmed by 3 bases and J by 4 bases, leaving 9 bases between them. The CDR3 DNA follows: TGTGCCAGTAGTATTGGGGAAGTCTATGGCTACACCTTC. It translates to CASSIGEVYGYTF.